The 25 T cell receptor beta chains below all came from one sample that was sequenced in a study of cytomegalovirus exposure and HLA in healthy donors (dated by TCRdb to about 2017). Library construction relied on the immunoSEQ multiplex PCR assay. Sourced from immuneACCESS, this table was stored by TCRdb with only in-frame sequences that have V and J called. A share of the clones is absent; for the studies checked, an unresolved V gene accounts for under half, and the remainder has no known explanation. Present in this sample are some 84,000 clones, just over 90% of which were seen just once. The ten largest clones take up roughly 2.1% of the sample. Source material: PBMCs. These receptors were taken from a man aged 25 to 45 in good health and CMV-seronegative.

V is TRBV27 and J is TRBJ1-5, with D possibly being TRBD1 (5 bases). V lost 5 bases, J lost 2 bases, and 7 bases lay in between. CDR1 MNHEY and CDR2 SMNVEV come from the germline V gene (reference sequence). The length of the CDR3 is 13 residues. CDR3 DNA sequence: TGTGCCAGCAGTATACAGGGCAATCAGCCCCAGCATTTT. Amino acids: CASSIQGNQPQHF.

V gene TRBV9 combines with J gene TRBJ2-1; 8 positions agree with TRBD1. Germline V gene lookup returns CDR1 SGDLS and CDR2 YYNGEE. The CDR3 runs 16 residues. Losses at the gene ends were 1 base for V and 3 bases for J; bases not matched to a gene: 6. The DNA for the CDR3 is TGTGCCAGCAGCGTATCCACAGGGGGGCTCTACAATGAGCAGTTCTTC. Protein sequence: CASSVSTGGLYNEQFF.

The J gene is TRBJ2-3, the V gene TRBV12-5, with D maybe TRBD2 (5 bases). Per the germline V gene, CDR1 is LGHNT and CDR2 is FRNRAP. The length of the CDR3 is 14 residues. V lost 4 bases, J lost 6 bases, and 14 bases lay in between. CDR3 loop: CASGSGSKVDTQYF. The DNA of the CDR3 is TGTGCTAGTGGTTCGGGAAGCAAAGTGGATACGCAGTATTTT.

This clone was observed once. CDR3 amino acids: CAIRQGAYGYESEQYF. CDR3 nucleotides: TGTGCCATCAGACAGGGGGCCTACGGGTACGAATCCGAGCAGTACTTC. This sequence joins TRBV10-3 and TRBJ2-7; 9 bases map to TRBD1. The junction had 15 bases not matched to a gene; V was cut back by 6 bases and J by 6 bases. The CDR3 runs 16 residues. The germline V gene has CDR1 ENHRY and CDR2 SYGVKD.

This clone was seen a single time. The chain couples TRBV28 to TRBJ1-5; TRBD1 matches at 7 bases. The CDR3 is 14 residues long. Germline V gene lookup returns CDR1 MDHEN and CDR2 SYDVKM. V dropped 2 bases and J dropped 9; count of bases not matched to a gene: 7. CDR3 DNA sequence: TGTGCCAGCAGTTTACAGGGGGTGGTTCTGCCCCAGCATTTT. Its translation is CASSLQGVVLPQHF.

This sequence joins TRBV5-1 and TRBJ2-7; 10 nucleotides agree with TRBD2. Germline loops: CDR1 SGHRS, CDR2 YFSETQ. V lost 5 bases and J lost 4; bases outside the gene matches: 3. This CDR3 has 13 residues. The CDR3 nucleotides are TGCGCCAGCAGGTGGGGACTAGCGTACGAGCAGTACTTC. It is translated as CASRWGLAYEQYF.

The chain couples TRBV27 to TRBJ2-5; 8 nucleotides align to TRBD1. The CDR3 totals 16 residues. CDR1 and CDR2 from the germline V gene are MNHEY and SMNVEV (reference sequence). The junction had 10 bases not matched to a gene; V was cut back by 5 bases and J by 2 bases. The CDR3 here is CASSPSGGSGQETQYF. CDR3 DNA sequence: TGTGCCAGCAGTCCGTCAGGGGGCTCGGGGCAAGAGACCCAGTACTTC.

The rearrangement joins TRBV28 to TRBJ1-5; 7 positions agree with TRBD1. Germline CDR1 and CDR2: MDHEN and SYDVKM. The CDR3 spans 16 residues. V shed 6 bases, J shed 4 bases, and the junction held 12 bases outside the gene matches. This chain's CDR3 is CASSSYRGGINQPQHF. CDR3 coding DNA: TGTGCCAGCAGCTCCTACAGGGGTGGGATTAATCAGCCCCAGCATTTT.

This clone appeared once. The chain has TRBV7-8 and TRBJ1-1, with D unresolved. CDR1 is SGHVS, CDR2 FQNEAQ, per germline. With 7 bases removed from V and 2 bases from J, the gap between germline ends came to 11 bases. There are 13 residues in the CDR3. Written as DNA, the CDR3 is TGTGCCAGCAAGAGTTTACGTAACACTGAAGCTTTCTTT. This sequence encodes CASKSLRNTEAFF.

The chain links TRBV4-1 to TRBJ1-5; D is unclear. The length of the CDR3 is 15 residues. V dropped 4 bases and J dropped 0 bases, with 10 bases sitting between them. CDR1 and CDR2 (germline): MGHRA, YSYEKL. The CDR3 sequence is CASSPYRTSNQPQHF. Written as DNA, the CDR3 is TGCGCCAGCAGCCCATACAGAACTAGCAATCAGCCCCAGCATTTT.

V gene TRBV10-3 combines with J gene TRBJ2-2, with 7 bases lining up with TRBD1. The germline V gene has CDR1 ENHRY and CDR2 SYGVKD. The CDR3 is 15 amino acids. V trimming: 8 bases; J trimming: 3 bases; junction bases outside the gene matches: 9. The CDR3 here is CAIPQGETDTGELFF. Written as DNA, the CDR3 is TGTGCCATCCCCCAGGGGGAGACGGACACCGGGGAGCTGTTTTTT.

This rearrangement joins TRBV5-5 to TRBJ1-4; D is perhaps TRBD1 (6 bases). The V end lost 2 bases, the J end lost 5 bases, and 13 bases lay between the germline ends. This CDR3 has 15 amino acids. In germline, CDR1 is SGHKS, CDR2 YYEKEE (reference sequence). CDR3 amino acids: CASSFTGHWNEKLFF. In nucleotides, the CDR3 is TGTGCCAGCAGCTTCACGGGACATTGGAATGAAAAACTGTTTTTT. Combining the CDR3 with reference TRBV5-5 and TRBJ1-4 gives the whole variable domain DAGVTQSPTHLIKTRGQQVTLRCSPISGHKSVSWYQQVLGQGPQFIFQYYEKEERGRGNFPDRFSARQFPNYSSELNVNALLLGDSALYLCASSFTGHWNEKLFFGSGTQLSVL.

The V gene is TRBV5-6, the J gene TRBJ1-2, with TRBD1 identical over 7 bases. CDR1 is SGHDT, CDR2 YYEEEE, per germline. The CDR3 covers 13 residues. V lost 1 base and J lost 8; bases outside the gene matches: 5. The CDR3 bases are TGTGCCAGCAGCTTGAAGGGGGCGGAGGGCTACACCTTC. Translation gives CASSLKGAEGYTF.

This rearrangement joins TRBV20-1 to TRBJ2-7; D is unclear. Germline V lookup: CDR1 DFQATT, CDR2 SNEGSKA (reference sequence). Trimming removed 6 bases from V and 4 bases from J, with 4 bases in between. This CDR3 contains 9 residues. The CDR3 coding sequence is TGCAGTGCCACTTACGAGCAGTACTTC. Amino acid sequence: CSATYEQYF.

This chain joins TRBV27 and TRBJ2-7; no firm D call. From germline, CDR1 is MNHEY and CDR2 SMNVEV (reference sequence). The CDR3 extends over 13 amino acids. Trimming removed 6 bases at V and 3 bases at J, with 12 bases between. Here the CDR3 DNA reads TGTGCCAGCAGCCTGGTGGGCGACTACGAGCAGTACTTC. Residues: CASSLVGDYEQYF.

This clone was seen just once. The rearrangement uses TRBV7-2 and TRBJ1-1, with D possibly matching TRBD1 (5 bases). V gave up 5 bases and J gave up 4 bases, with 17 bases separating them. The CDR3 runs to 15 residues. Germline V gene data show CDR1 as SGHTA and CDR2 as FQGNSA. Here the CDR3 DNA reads TGTGCCAGCAGCCAGGCAAGTGGGGGGACCACTGAAGCTTTCTTT. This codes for CASSQASGGTTEAFF.

CDR3 coding DNA: TGCGCCAGCAGCTTTTCAGCAACTAATGAAAAACTGTTTTTT. Translating it yields CASSFSATNEKLFF. V usage is TRBV5-1 and J usage is TRBJ1-4; no clear D gene. Germline CDR1 is SGHRS and CDR2 is YFSETQ. Trimming removed 2 bases from V and 0 bases from J, with 5 bases in between. This CDR3 spans 14 amino acids.

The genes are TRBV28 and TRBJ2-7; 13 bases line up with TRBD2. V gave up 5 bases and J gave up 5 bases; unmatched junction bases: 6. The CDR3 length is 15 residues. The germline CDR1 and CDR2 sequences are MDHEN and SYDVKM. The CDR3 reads CASSGGLAGVDEQYF. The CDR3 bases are TGTGCCAGCAGTGGAGGACTAGCGGGAGTTGACGAGCAGTACTTC.

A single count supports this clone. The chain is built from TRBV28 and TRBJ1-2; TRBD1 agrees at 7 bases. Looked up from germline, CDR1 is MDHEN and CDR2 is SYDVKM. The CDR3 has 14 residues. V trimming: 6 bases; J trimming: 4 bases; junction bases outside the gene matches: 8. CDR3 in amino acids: CASRTQGSGYGYTF. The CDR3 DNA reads TGTGCCAGCAGGACACAGGGGTCAGGCTATGGCTACACCTTC.

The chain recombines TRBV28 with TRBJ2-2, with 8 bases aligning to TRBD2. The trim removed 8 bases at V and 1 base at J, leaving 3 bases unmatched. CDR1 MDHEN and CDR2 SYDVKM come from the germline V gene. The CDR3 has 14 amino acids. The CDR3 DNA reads TGTGCCAGCGTCACTAGCGGGAACACCGGGGAGCTGTTTTTT. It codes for CASVTSGNTGELFF. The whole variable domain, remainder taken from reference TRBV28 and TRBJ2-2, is DVKVTQSSRYLVKRTGEKVFLECVQDMDHENMFWYRQDPGLGLRLIYFSYDVKMKEKGDIPEGYSVSREKKERFSLILESASTNQTSMYLCASVTSGNTGELFFGEGSRLTVL.

The chain's CDR3 is CASSFAGTDSPLHF. CDR3 nucleotides: TGTGCCAGCAGCTTCGCCGGGACAGATTCACCCCTCCACTTT. This chain connects TRBV11-2 to TRBJ1-6, with TRBD1 matching over 7 bases. The germline V gene encodes CDR1 SGHAT and CDR2 FQNNGV. V lost 3 bases and J lost 8; bases outside the gene matches: 4. There are 14 residues in the CDR3.

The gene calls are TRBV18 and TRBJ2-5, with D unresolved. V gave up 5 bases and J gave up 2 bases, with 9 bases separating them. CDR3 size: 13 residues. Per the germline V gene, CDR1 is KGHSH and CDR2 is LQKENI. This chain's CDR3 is CASSLNRQETQYF. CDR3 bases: TGTGCCAGCTCATTGAACAGACAAGAGACCCAGTACTTC.

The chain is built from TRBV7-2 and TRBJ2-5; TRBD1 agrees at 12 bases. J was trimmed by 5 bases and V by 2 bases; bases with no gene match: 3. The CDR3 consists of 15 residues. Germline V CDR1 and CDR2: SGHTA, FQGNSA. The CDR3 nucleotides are TGTGCCAGCAGCTTACCGGGACAGGGGGCTGAGACCCAGTACTTC. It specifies CASSLPGQGAETQYF.

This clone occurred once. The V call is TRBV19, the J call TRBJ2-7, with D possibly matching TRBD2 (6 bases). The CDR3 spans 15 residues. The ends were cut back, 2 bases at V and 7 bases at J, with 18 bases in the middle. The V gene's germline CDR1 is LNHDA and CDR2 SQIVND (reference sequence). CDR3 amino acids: CASSIPGLVPGEQYF. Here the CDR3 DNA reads TGTGCCAGTAGTATACCGGGACTCGTACCTGGTGAGCAGTACTTC.

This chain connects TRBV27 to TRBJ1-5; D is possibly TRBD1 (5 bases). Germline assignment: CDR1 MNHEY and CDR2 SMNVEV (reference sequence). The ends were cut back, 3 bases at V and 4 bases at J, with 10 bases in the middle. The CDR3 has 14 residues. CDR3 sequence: CASSFAGGNQPQHF. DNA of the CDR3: TGTGCCAGCAGTTTCGCCGGGGGTAATCAGCCCCAGCATTTT.